This T cell receptor (beta chain) is drawn from a study of shared clonotypes between healthy human individuals. Study in general: Per donor, three plates held CD4 naive cells, three held CD4 memory, two held CD8 naive and one held CD8 memory. General study findings and limits: Expectations were that clonotype sharing among donors would be affected by sequencing depth.

Method: immunoSEQ multiplex PCR; TCRdb's copy keeps in-frame clones and lacks some. The sample lists just over 2,000,000 clones; 85% to 95% were seen once. With 6 bases clipped from V and 8 bases from J, the junction kept 1 base outside the gene matches. The CDR3 covers 13 residues. Germline CDR1 reads MNHEY; CDR2 reads SVGAGI. To note about this clone: The target antigen is unknown.

This chain uses TRBV6-5 with TRBJ1-6; 10 bases match TRBD1. Sequencing was carried out using naive CD4+ T cells sorted from blood. Described subset: CD45RA+ positively selected. This clonotype was sampled from a man younger than 35 in good health. CDR3: CASRGQGHSPLHF. DNA of the CDR3: TGTGCCAGCAGGGGACAGGGGCATTCACCCCTCCACTTT.